The source of this TCR beta chain is a study of PD-1 blockade in classical Hodgkin lymphoma. Study-wide results and caveats: Individuals initiating nivolumab under 1 year after ASCT were excluded. Partial responders and progressors had significantly lower baseline TCR diversity. Relapsed/refractory patients reportedly had lower baseline diversity than newly diagnosed patients.

The V end lost 5 bases, the J end lost 2 bases, and 14 bases lay between the germline ends. This CDR3 is 15 amino acids long. Germline V lookup: CDR1 SGHVS, CDR2 FQNEAQ. This sample's time point: cycle 4 day 1 (C4D1), after five to seven weeks of nivolumab. Relapse after autologous stem cell transplantation occurred in every patient, and brentuximab vedotin exposure varied. Best responses fell into complete response, partial response or progressive disease. TCRdb's copy holds only in-frame clones and misses some; the assay was immunoSEQ multiplex PCR. This table has almost 95,000 clones, around 80% appearing once. Worth noting for this clone: Its target is unknown.

The sample was peripheral blood mononuclear cells (PBMCs), taken before the fourth cycle of nivolumab. The J gene is TRBJ2-3, the V gene TRBV7-8; D may match TRBD1 or TRBD2 (5 bases each). This receptor was obtained from a human donor with classical Hodgkin lymphoma. The CDR3 is CASSLGRSPTDTQYF. As DNA, the CDR3 is TGTGCCAGCAGCCTGGGACGCTCACCCACAGATACGCAGTATTTT.